These T cell receptor beta chains were read from a single sample in a study of response to subunit inactivated influenza vaccine. From the RT-PCR reads, TCRdb called clonotypes with MiXCR, one entry per CDR3 protein. Of around 650,000 distinct CDR3 sequences in the sample, more than 15% were seen once. The material was PBMCs from blood, obtained 11 to 12 days after vaccination. The receptor set was obtained from a man in his forties or fifties who received an inactivated influenza vaccine. Both conserved end residues are part of each CDR3. A D gene is named only where the DNA matches it firmly. The listing skips clone size in some rows; elsewhere it reads once, few, many or a size class.

-	TRBV6-1	15	-	TRBJ2-7	CASSEAPFGMDEQYF	TGTGCCAGCAGTGAAGCGCCCTTCGGGATGGACGAGCAGTACTTC
TRBD1	TRBV20-1	15	many	TRBJ1-2	CSATSLMGQSNGYTF	TGCAGTGCCACGTCTCTAATGGGACAGTCGAATGGCTACACCTTC
TRBD1	TRBV7-9	16	-	TRBJ2-7	CASSPPRRTGIGEQYF	TGTGCCAGCAGCCCACCTAGGCGGACAGGGATCGGGGAGCAGTACTTC
TRBD2	TRBV25-1	16	few	TRBJ2-1	CASSESLRTSGAEQFF	TGTGCCAGCAGTGAGTCCCTTCGGACTAGCGGGGCTGAGCAGTTCTTC
-	TRBV19	14	-	TRBJ2-3	CASGDKKSTDTQYF	TGTGCCAGCGGGGACAAGAAAAGCACAGATACGCAGTATTTT
-	TRBV7-2	13	few	TRBJ2-7	CASSLTRVGEQYF	TGTGCCAGCAGCTTAACCAGGGTAGGCGAGCAGTACTTC
-	TRBV7-9	15	few	TRBJ2-6	CASRQDESGANVLTF	TGTGCCAGCAGGCAGGACGAATCCGGGGCCAACGTCCTGACTTTC
-	TRBV6-2/TRBV6-3	15	-	TRBJ1-5	CASSYFRGGNQPQHF	TGTGCCAGCAGTTACTTCCGGGGGGGCAATCAGCCCCAGCATTTT
-	TRBV12-3/TRBV12-4	16	-	TRBJ2-1	CASSPRAAVGNNEQFF	TGTGCCAGCAGTCCCAGAGCAGCCGTGGGGAACAATGAGCAGTTCTTC
-	TRBV2	15	few	TRBJ1-5	CASSAAPWTNQPQHF	TGTGCCAGCAGTGCGGCCCCGTGGACCAATCAGCCCCAGCATTTT
-	TRBV18	15	few	TRBJ2-5	CASSQTRQGKETQYF	TGTGCCAGCTCACAAACCCGGCAGGGGAAAGAGACCCAGTACTTC
TRBD1	TRBV12-3/TRBV12-4	13	-	TRBJ2-4	CASSLGGQGAGYF	TGTGCCAGCAGTTTAGGGGGACAGGGGGCGGGGTACTTC
-	TRBV29-1	13	few	TRBJ2-2	CSVYLGGGGELFF	TGCAGCGTCTATCTCGGGGGCGGCGGGGAGCTGTTTTTT
-	TRBV7-2	16	-	TRBJ1-3	CASSLGARRAGNTIYF	TGTGCCAGCAGCTTAGGCGCCCGTCGGGCCGGAAACACCATATATTTT
TRBD1	TRBV12-3/TRBV12-4	13	-	TRBJ1-1	CASSVGQATEAFF	TGTGCCAGCAGTGTGGGACAGGCTACGGAAGCTTTCTTT
TRBD2	TRBV18	15	few	TRBJ2-1	CASSKREGSYNEQFF	TGTGCCAGCTCGAAAAGGGAGGGCTCCTACAATGAGCAGTTCTTC
TRBD1	TRBV20-1	13	-	TRBJ1-2	CSASDRANYGYTF	TGCAGTGCTAGCGACAGGGCTAACTATGGCTACACCTTC
TRBD1	TRBV13	14	-	TRBJ2-7	CASMQTGTGDEQYF	TGTGCCAGCATGCAAACCGGGACAGGGGACGAGCAGTACTTC
TRBD1	TRBV24-1	14	few	TRBJ2-7	CATSEGDSSYEQYF	TGTGCCACCAGTGAAGGGGACAGCTCCTACGAGCAGTACTTC
-	TRBV10-2	15	few	TRBJ2-7	CASLLLRLSEDEQYF	TGCGCCAGCCTTCTCTTGAGACTATCCGAGGACGAGCAGTACTTC
-	TRBV29-1	11	few	TRBJ2-7	CSAGLGYEQYF	TGCAGTGCAGGACTGGGCTACGAGCAGTACTTC
TRBD2	TRBV29-1	15	few	TRBJ2-2	CSVEGTSGGTGELFF	TGCAGCGTTGAAGGGACTAGCGGGGGCACCGGGGAGCTGTTTTTT
-	TRBV7-3	15	-	TRBJ1-1	CASSAGGTVNTEAFF	TGTGCCAGCAGCGCAGGTGGGACGGTGAACACTGAAGCTTTCTTT
-	TRBV4-1	14	few	TRBJ2-7	CASSPVRDKYEQYF	TGCGCCAGCAGCCCTGTCAGGGATAAATACGAGCAGTACTTC
-	TRBV6-5	15	-	TRBJ2-3	CASSSSGPHTDTQYF	-
-	TRBV15	14	-	TRBJ2-5	CATSRDRKQETQYF	TGTGCCACCAGCAGAGATAGAAAGCAAGAGACCCAGTACTTC
TRBD1	TRBV4-1	12	few	TRBJ1-2	CASSYATGGLSF	TGCGCCAGCAGCTATGCAACAGGGGGCTTGTCCTTC
TRBD2	TRBV20-1	17	few	TRBJ2-4	CSARDLGREYIKNIQYF	TGCAGTGCTAGAGATCTAGGGCGGGAGTACATCAAAAACATTCAGTACTTC
-	TRBV12-3/TRBV12-4	15	many	TRBJ2-3	CASSLGLGSTDTQYF	TGTGCCAGCAGTTTAGGTTTAGGGAGCACAGATACGCAGTATTTT
-	TRBV9	19	-	TRBJ2-1	CASSVAKRGGERSYNEQFF	TGTGCCAGCAGCGTAGCAAAAAGGGGGGGGGAACGCTCCTACAATGAGCAGTTCTTC
-	TRBV7-9	15	few	TRBJ2-2	CASSFPGIDTGELFF	TGTGCCAGCAGCTTCCCGGGGATAGACACCGGGGAGCTGTTTTTT
TRBD2	TRBV12-3/TRBV12-4	17	-	TRBJ2-7	CTSSWDPGLADPHEQYF	TGTACCAGCAGTTGGGATCCTGGACTAGCGGATCCTCACGAGCAGTACTTC
-	TRBV20-1	14	few	TRBJ2-1	CSAREGGGYNEQFF	TGCAGTGCTAGAGAGGGCGGAGGGTACAATGAGCAGTTCTTC
-	TRBV18	13	-	TRBJ1-1	CASSPSAAFEAFF	TGTGCCAGCTCCCCGAGTGCGGCTTTTGAAGCTTTCTTT
TRBD1	TRBV2	13	-	TRBJ1-5	CATCRDREQPQHF	TGTGCCACCTGCCGGGACAGGGAACAGCCCCAGCATTTT
-	TRBV29-1	13	few	TRBJ1-1	CSVVAQGNTEAFF	TGCAGCGTTGTGGCGCAGGGGAACACTGAAGCTTTCTTT
-	TRBV6-5	12	many	TRBJ1-2	CATRVGGYGYTF	TGTGCCACCCGTGTTGGGGGGTATGGCTACACCTTC